This TCR beta chain was recorded in a study of T cells in Graves' hyperthyroidism and ophthalmopathy. The TCR beta CDR3 regions underwent amplification using RNA transcripts as the source. First-round RT-PCR of the TCR CDR3 relied on the HTBI primer set. A single record per CDR3 protein comes from TCRdb applying MiXCR to the multiplex PCR reads. The sample records about 200,000 distinct CDR3 sequences, roughly 17% being singletons. CDR1 is SGHRS and CDR2 is YFSETQ in the germline V gene. This CDR3 is built from 16 residues. Deletions cut 0 bases from V and 4 bases from J, with 11 bases between. This clonotype was counted at least ten times. What it binds is unknown. General study findings and limits: In the blood, most expanded thyroid clonotypes above 0.001 appeared as well. A model using 13 V-J features told ophthalmopathy apart from stable hyperthyroidism. The model made its ophthalmopathy prediction, and onset followed a median approximately 6.5 months later.

The origin of this receptor is a man aged 50 to 59 with Graves' hyperthyroidism. The sequenced sample was blood. The chain joins TRBV5-1 to TRBJ2-6; D gene unclear. The CDR3 here is CASSLDDNGGANVLTF. Here the CDR3 DNA reads TGCGCCAGCAGCTTGGATGACAATGGAGGGGCCAACGTCCTGACTTTC.